This TCR beta chain was sequenced in a study of shared clonotypes between healthy human individuals (dated by TCRdb to between 2020 and 2021). Broadly, across the study: Three men and a couple of women, aged 18 to 49 years, made up the cohort. For each donor, three plates each were used for CD4 naive and CD4 memory, two plates were used for CD8 naive, and one plate was used for CD8 memory. To estimate repertoire size and how much clonotype sharing occurs between individuals, the study deeply sequenced the blood TCR repertoires of five healthy adults. To increase sequencing depth and limit assay-specific biases, different laboratories used diverse techniques to prepare libraries and sequence TCR repertoires. Between about 0.8 and 9.5 billion PBMCs per donor were obtained by leukapheresis.

Summary of the overall study and its limitations: When several donors were compared, the shared fraction of clonotypes was 5% to 6.5% for naive CD4, around 3.5% for naive CD8, 2.3% for memory CD4, and about 0.36% for memory CD8. Because the study included only a small number of donors, the genetic and exposure-history diversity represented was limited. Incomplete sequencing was indicated by rarefaction of sorted-subset datasets, despite the large sequencing depth. Compared with non-shared clonotypes, clonotypes shared by all four sorted-subset donors had higher generation probabilities. Pairwise subsampling indicated that sequencing depth was expected to affect the degree of clonotype sharing among donors. Naive subsets generally had larger estimated clonotype richness than memory subsets did. Sampling was restricted to blood, and TCR repertoires in tissues likely differ from the TCR repertoires found in blood.

Trimming at the junction amounts to 2 bases on V and 0 bases on J, and the germline ends lie 7 bases apart. CDR1 and CDR2, per the germline V gene (reference sequence), are SEHNR and FQNEAQ. From cysteine to phenylalanine, the CDR3 is 14 amino acids long. This entry keeps only the CDR3 DNA: 42 bases, framed from base 1. Using the deep immunoSEQ assay, TCR CDR3 regions were amplified from genomic DNA by multiplex PCR. Extracted genomic DNA from each cell subset was distributed evenly across all wells of several immunoSEQ 96-well plates, and each plate was treated as a replicate. For sorted subsets, about 220 ng of genomic DNA, equivalent to some 33,000 T cell genomes, went into each replicate PCR. Purified libraries were measured with a Qubit 3.0 fluorometer, size-checked on a Bioanalyzer 2100, and measured again with the KAPA Library Quantification kit. Every immunoSEQ 96-well plate was sequenced on a separate single-read 150-cycle Illumina NextSeq 550 flow cell. In the authors' own workflow: The immunoSEQ output contained only junctional sequences without quality scores, so filtering could not match that applied to full-length reads. To assign V/J genes and CDR3, sequences were annotated against IMGT germline references using PyIR, a Python wrapper for IgBLAST v1.9. Reads were removed for weak V/J assignments (E-value above 1e-6), missing CDR3, stop codons, out-of-frame junctions, or ambiguous translated residues. A V3J clonotype was defined by an identical inferred V gene, J gene, and CDR3 amino acid sequence. Percentage overlap between repertoires was computed as shared unique clonotypes divided by the size of the smaller repertoire. Richness of each repertoire was evaluated using RTK rarefaction, the Chao1 estimator, and Recon v2.1 estimates of unobserved clonotypes. OLGA was used to compute generation probabilities for all TCRbeta clonotypes that the gDNA method yielded from four donors. TCRdb carries this immuneACCESS record with in-frame sequences only. Its versions omit some clonotypes, under half of them owing to an unresolved V gene in the studies checked, with the rest unexplained. The V and J calls and clone size were taken over from that table, and D and trimming were inferred from the DNA. This sample is represented by over a million clones; about 96% of them were singletons. The top ten clonotypes cover approximately 1.1% of the sample.

Donors were healthy HIV-negative adults with no recently reported acute infections or vaccinations. Every donor was a Caucasian adult residing in Nashville, Tennessee, USA. Magnetic negative selection was used to enrich CD4+ T cells, after which naive cells were positively selected on CD45RA and the negative fraction became the memory subset. Blood was collected by leukapheresis, and PBMCs were isolated by Ficoll-Histopaque density gradient centrifugation and then cryopreserved in liquid nitrogen vapor phase. Purity and quantity of every magnetically sorted T cell population were checked by analytical flow cytometry. From each sorted fraction, genomic DNA was isolated and quantified by UV absorbance on a Nanodrop 2000c. Regarding this clone: The antigen it recognizes is unknown. Per-nucleotide qualities are absent, and no much larger clonotype sits a single base away. Other DNA variants within this sample encode the same CDR3.

Specimen: naive CD4+ T cells sorted from blood. Sample cell subset or site, as interpreted from the label and publication: CD45RA+ positively selected. The clonotype originates from a man aged 25-40 years in good health. The rearranged chain carries TRBV7-9 and TRBJ1-1; no D gene can be assigned with confidence. The CDR3 in this case is CASSLSRVNTEAFF. DNA sequence: TGTGCCAGCAGCTTAAGTCGAGTGAACACTGAAGCTTTCTTT.